A selection of T cell receptor beta chains follows, all from one sample in a study of T and B cells in COVID-19 patients. Each CDR3 protein is one row after TCRdb ran MiXCR on the multiplex PCR reads. The sample lists approximately 8,500 distinct CDR3 sequences; roughly 28% were seen once. The specimen was blood. These receptors were collected from a human donor who had recovered from COVID-19. CDR3s include the opening cysteine and the closing phenylalanine or tryptophan. D genes are given only for firm matches. Clone size is not always given. Where it is, it says once, few, many or a class for expanded clones.

v_gene	d_gene	j_gene	abundance	CDR3nt	CDR3aa
TRBV11-2	-	TRBJ2-5	few	TGTGCCAGCAGCGCCGAGGTCCAAGAGACCCAGTACTTC	CASSAEVQETQYF
TRBV27	-	TRBJ1-6	medium-sized	TGTGCCAGCAGTTTACCCCAGGCAAGTCACCTCCACTTT	CASSLPQASHLHF
TRBV6-2/TRBV6-3	-	TRBJ2-5	many	TGTGCCAGCAGTTCGTCGGACCTCTTCAGAGAGACCCAGTACTTC	CASSSSDLFRETQYF
TRBV7-2	-	TRBJ1-1	few	TGTGCCAGCAGCTTTCATACCCAAACAGGGGAAGCTTTCTTT	CASSFHTQTGEAFF
TRBV19	-	TRBJ2-3	medium-sized	TGTGCCAGTAGTATCAGTTCAGATACGCAGTATTTT	CASSISSDTQYF
TRBV7-2	TRBD2	TRBJ2-3	few	TGTGCCAGCAGCTTAGGCGGGGGGGCAGATACGCAGTATTTT	CASSLGGGADTQYF
TRBV19	TRBD2	TRBJ2-3	-	TGTGCCAGTAGCACTAGCGGGGCAGGTTCGGCAGATACGCAGTATTTT	CASSTSGAGSADTQYF
TRBV7-9	-	TRBJ2-7	-	TGTGCCAGCGTTATCCCCTCCGGGACTCCGGGGGCCGAGCAGTACTTC	CASVIPSGTPGAEQYF
TRBV15	TRBD1	TRBJ1-4	-	TGTGCCTCGGGAGGGACAGGGAATGAAAAACTGTTTTTT	CASGGTGNEKLFF
TRBV29-1	TRBD1	TRBJ1-1	medium-sized	TGCAGCGTTGAAGACAGGGGGTACACTGAAGCTTTCTTT	CSVEDRGYTEAFF
TRBV5-6	-	TRBJ1-2	few	TGTGCCAGCAGCCAGATGGGGGTCTATGGCTACACCTTC	CASSQMGVYGYTF
TRBV29-1	TRBD1	TRBJ1-1	many	TGCAGCGTTCTCCGGGACAGGAACACTGAAGCTTTCTTT	CSVLRDRNTEAFF
TRBV30	TRBD1	TRBJ1-4	few	TGTGCCTGGGGGATAGGGGGCGGGGGTGAAAAACTGTTTTTT	CAWGIGGGGEKLFF
TRBV10-3	TRBD2	TRBJ2-5	-	TGTGCCATCAGTGAGAGAACTAGCGGGCAAGAGACCCAGTACTTC	CAISERTSGQETQYF
TRBV24-1	-	TRBJ1-2	few	TGTGCCACCAGTGATTCCCAGGGGAACTATGGCTACACCTTC	CATSDSQGNYGYTF
TRBV6-5	TRBD1	TRBJ2-3	medium-sized	TGTGCCAGCACAGAGACAGGGACCACAGATACGCAGTATTTT	CASTETGTTDTQYF
TRBV27	-	TRBJ1-2	-	TGTGCCAGCAGCCCCGACGGACGGGTTAACTATGGCTACACCTTC	CASSPDGRVNYGYTF
TRBV5-6	TRBD1	TRBJ2-7	medium-sized	TGTGCCAGCAGCTTGACCGAACAGGGGGCGAAGGAGCAGTACTTC	CASSLTEQGAKEQYF
TRBV6-2/TRBV6-3	-	TRBJ1-1	many	TGTGCCAGCAGTTACGGGACTGAAGCTTTCTTT	CASSYGTEAFF
TRBV6-4	-	TRBJ2-3	-	TGTGCCAGCAGTGACGGGGGGGCCACAGATACGCAGTATTTT	CASSDGGATDTQYF
TRBV12-3/TRBV12-4	TRBD1	TRBJ1-5	-	TGTGCCAGCGGACAGGGAACACAGCCCCAGCATTTT	CASGQGTQPQHF
TRBV24-1	TRBD1	TRBJ2-2	-	TGTGCCACCAGTGATTTGGGACAGGGGGACACCGGGGAGCTGTTTTTT	CATSDLGQGDTGELFF
TRBV5-5	TRBD2	TRBJ2-1	-	TGTGCCAGCAGCTTTAGCGGGGGGGCATCCGAGCAGTTCTTC	CASSFSGGASEQFF
TRBV5-1	-	TRBJ2-5	few	TGCGCCAGCAGCTTGACCCCGGGGGGCCGGGAGACCCAGTACTTC	CASSLTPGGRETQYF
TRBV6-5	-	TRBJ1-1	-	TGTGCCAGCCAGACAGCGGGACATATGACGACTGAAGCTTTCTTT	CASQTAGHMTTEAFF
TRBV5-1	-	TRBJ1-6	-	TGCGCCAGCAGCCCGGACGGATATAATTCACCCCTCCGCTTT	CASSPDGYNSPLRF
TRBV19	-	TRBJ2-2	-	TGTGCCAGTAGTATCCTCGGGACGTCGAACACCGGGGAGCTGTTTTTT	CASSILGTSNTGELFF
TRBV6-6	-	TRBJ2-2	medium-sized	TGTGCCAGCAACCCCACCGGGCAGCTTGGGGACACCGGGGAGCTGTTTTTT	CASNPTGQLGDTGELFF
TRBV6-5	-	TRBJ2-4	medium-sized	TGTGCCAGCAGTTACTCGAAAGGGGGAGCCAAAAACATTCAGTACTTC	CASSYSKGGAKNIQYF
TRBV20-1	TRBD1	TRBJ2-1	few	TGCAGCACTCTCGACAGGGAAATTCACAATGAGCAGTTCTTC	CSTLDREIHNEQFF
TRBV5-1	-	TRBJ2-3	many	TGCGCCAGCAGCTTGACAGGATGGGCAGATACGCAGTATTTT	CASSLTGWADTQYF
TRBV5-5	-	TRBJ1-1	few	TGTGCCAGCAGCTTTGGACAGACGGGGAGCACTGAAGCTTTCTTT	CASSFGQTGSTEAFF
TRBV29-1	TRBD1	TRBJ2-2	-	TGCAGCGTTGAAAGCGGGACAGGGGCCGGGGTGCTGTTTTTT	CSVESGTGAGVLFF
TRBV14	-	TRBJ2-2	few	TGTGCCAGCAGGGTCTTCGACACCGGGGAGCTGTTTTTT	CASRVFDTGELFF
TRBV7-9	TRBD1	TRBJ2-1	-	TGTGCCAGCAGCTCCGGACAGGGGGCGTGGGATGAGCAGTTCTTC	CASSSGQGAWDEQFF
TRBV19	-	TRBJ1-1	medium-sized	TGTGCCAGTGTGACAGGTTTGAACACTGAAGCTTTCTTT	CASVTGLNTEAFF
TRBV27	-	TRBJ2-2	medium-sized	TGTGCCAGCAGTTTAACTGTAGGTTATAGAAGGGAGCTGTTTTTT	CASSLTVGYRRELFF
TRBV6-5	-	TRBJ1-2	-	TGTGCCAGCAGTCACCGCCCCGGGGGCTACACCTTC	CASSHRPGGYTF
TRBV12-3/TRBV12-4	TRBD2	TRBJ2-1	many	TGTGCCAGCAGTTTGCTTCTAGCGGGGGCGTTATGGAATGAGCAGTTCTTC	CASSLLLAGALWNEQFF
TRBV19	TRBD2	TRBJ2-3	medium-sized	TGTGCCAGTAGTATTCTTACTAGCGGGGGCACAGATACGCAGTATTTT	CASSILTSGGTDTQYF
TRBV7-9	-	TRBJ2-2	-	TGTGCCAGCAGCTTAGAGCGCGACCCGGGGCCCGGGGAGCTGTTTTTT	CASSLERDPGPGELFF
TRBV30	-	TRBJ2-1	medium-sized	TGTGCCTGGAGTCTCAGGGGAAATGAGCAGTTCTTC	CAWSLRGNEQFF
TRBV18	-	TRBJ1-3	-	TGTGCCAGCTCAGTGTCAGGCGAGAGCTCTGGAAACACCATATATTTT	CASSVSGESSGNTIYF
TRBV10-3	TRBD1	TRBJ2-3	-	TGTGCCACCGGACAGGGGGTAGATACGCAGTATTTT	CATGQGVDTQYF
TRBV19	-	TRBJ1-2	medium-sized	TGTGCCAGTACCTTACAGGGATCATACTATGGCTACACCTTC	CASTLQGSYYGYTF
TRBV5-6	-	TRBJ2-3	medium-sized	TGTGCCAGCAGCTTGGAGGGGGGGACGCAGTATTTT	CASSLEGGTQYF
TRBV6-5	TRBD2	TRBJ2-1	many	TGTGCCAGCAACCGGGGGGTATACAATGAGCAGTTCTTC	CASNRGVYNEQFF
TRBV15	-	TRBJ2-3	medium-sized	TGTGCCACCAGCAGAGACTCCCCCGCCGATGAGAAGGCTTGGGTGGCAGATACGCAGTATTTT	CATSRDSPADEKAWVADTQYF
TRBV29-1	TRBD1	TRBJ2-7	once	TGCAGCGGGGGAGGACAGGGGGCGTCCGAGCAGTACTTC	CSGGGQGASEQYF
TRBV5-1	-	TRBJ2-3	-	TGCGCCAGCAGCCCTGAGGACTTCACAGATACGCAGTATTTT	CASSPEDFTDTQYF
TRBV24-1	TRBD2	TRBJ2-2	-	TGTGCCACCAGTGATTTAAGCGGGGGCCTTACCGGGGAGCTGTTTTTT	CATSDLSGGLTGELFF
TRBV4-2	-	TRBJ1-2	-	TGTGCCAGCAGCCAAGACTGGGGGGATAGGAACTATGGCTACACCTTC	CASSQDWGDRNYGYTF
TRBV6-5	-	TRBJ1-1	many	TGTGCCAGCAGTCCGACCGGGACGTTCTATACCTTT	CASSPTGTFYTF
TRBV29-1	TRBD1	TRBJ1-6	medium-sized	TGCAGCGTGGGGGACAGGTCCAATTCACCCCTCCACTTT	CSVGDRSNSPLHF
TRBV5-3	-	TRBJ2-7	once	TGTGCCAGAAGCTTGGCCTCCCCCGGCGGGGTACGGGTCTACGAGCAGTACTTC	CARSLASPGGVRVYEQYF
TRBV6-4	-	TRBJ2-2	medium-sized	TGTGCCAGCACTGAAGGAGGGGGGAACACCGGGGAGCTGTTTTTT	CASTEGGGNTGELFF
TRBV19	TRBD1	TRBJ1-2	-	TGTGCCACTGCGGGACAGGGCAATAATGGCTACACCTTC	CATAGQGNNGYTF
TRBV6-5	-	TRBJ1-4	-	TGTGCCAGCAGTGAAAGTCAGGATGAAAAACTGTTTTTT	CASSESQDEKLFF
TRBV5-5	TRBD1	TRBJ1-2	-	TGCGCCAGCAGCCAAGTCCCGACAGGGGGCTCCCACTCCTCTAACTATGGCTACACCTTC	CASSQVPTGGSHSSNYGYTF